The rows below give T cell receptor gamma chains drawn from one sample of a study of Vδ1+ human thymocytes. With CATT, TCRdb re-called clones from the multiplex PCR reads. The sample holds tens of thousands of gamma-chain clones, roughly a fifth seen once. The sample consisted of Vdelta1+ gamma-delta thymocytes from the thymus. The receptors stem from a girl under two years old who had congenital heart surgery. Both conserved end residues are part of each CDR3. Fields, in order: V gene, clone size, J gene, CDR3 length, CDR3 DNA, CDR3 protein. Part of the rows lack a size; the others show once, few, many or a class for expanded clones.

TRGV9	.	TRGJP	16	TGTGCCTTGTGGGAGGAGAATGAGTTGGGCAAAAAAATCAAGGTATTT	CALWEENELGKKIKVF
TRGV2	.	TRGJ1/TRGJ2	15	TGTGCCACCTGGGACGGCCGATCCGAGGGTTATAAGAAACTCTTT	CATWDGRSEGYKKLF
TRGV2	.	TRGJ1/TRGJ2	11	TGTGCCACCTGGGACGGGCCTGTGAAACTCTTT	CATWDGPVKLF
TRGV5	few	TRGJ1/TRGJ2	14	TGTGCCACCTGGGACAGGCCATGGTATTATAAAAAACTCTTT	CATWDRPWYYKKLF
TRGV3	few	TRGJ1/TRGJ2	11	TGTGCCACCTTTCTGTATTATAAGAAACTCTTT	CATFLYYKKLF
TRGV8	few	TRGJP2	12	TGTGCCACCTGGGATGAGGATTGGATCAAGACGTTT	CATWDEDWIKTF
TRGV9	.	TRGJP1	14	TGTGCCTTGTGGCGCAGGACCACTGGTTGGTTCAAGATATTT	CALWRRTTGWFKIF
TRGV8	.	TRGJP2	15	TGTGCCACCTGGGATAGGCGTCCTAGTGATTGGATCAAGACGTTT	CATWDRRPSDWIKTF
TRGV4	.	TRGJP2	14	TGTGCCACCTGGGATGAGGGTAGTGATTGGATCAAGACGTTT	CATWDEGSDWIKTF
TRGV3	.	TRGJ1/TRGJ2	11	TGTGCCACCTTTCTCTATTATAAGAAACTCTTT	CATFLYYKKLF
TRGV3	.	TRGJ1/TRGJ2	13	TGTGCCACCTGGGACAGGCATCCCTTAAAGAAACTCTTT	CATWDRHPLKKLF
TRGV8	few	TRGJ1/TRGJ2	11	TGTGCCACCTGGGATAATGGCTTGAAACTCTTT	CATWDNGLKLF
TRGV4	.	TRGJ1/TRGJ2	10	TGTGCGGGGGGTGATTATAAGAAACTCTTT	CAGGDYKKLF
TRGV9	few	TRGJP1	12	TGTGCCTTGTGGTACACTGGTTGGTTCAAGATATTT	CALWYTGWFKIF
TRGV8	few	TRGJ1/TRGJ2	12	TGTGCCACCTGGCTTGGCTATTATAAGAAACTCTTT	CATWLGYYKKLF
TRGV2	.	TRGJ1/TRGJ2	15	TGTGCCACCTGGGACGGGCCGTCGGATTATTATAAGAAACTCTTT	CATWDGPSDYYKKLF
TRGV8	few	TRGJ1/TRGJ2	12	TGTGCCACCTGGGAGGTTCCACCTAAGAAACTCTTT	CATWEVPPKKLF
TRGV9	few	TRGJ1/TRGJ2	11	TGTGCCTTGTGGGAGGAAGGAAAGAAACTCTTT	CALWEEGKKLF
TRGV2	.	TRGJP2	16	TGTGCCACCTGGGACGGCCTCTATAGTAGTGATTGGATCAAGACGTTT	CATWDGLYSSDWIKTF
TRGV9	.	TRGJ1/TRGJ2	13	TGTGCCTTGTGGGATGAATCTAATTATAAGAAACTCTTT	CALWDESNYKKLF
TRGV9	.	TRGJ1/TRGJ2	15	TGTGCCTTGTGGGAGGTGCAAAGAGGGTTTGGTAAGAAACTCTTT	CALWEVQRGFGKKLF
TRGV3	.	TRGJ1/TRGJ2	13	TGTGCCACCTGGGACGGTACTTATTATAAGAAACTCTTT	CATWDGTYYKKLF
TRGV4	medium-sized	TRGJP2	13	TGTGCCACCTGGGATGGTAGTGATTGGATCAAGACGTTT	CATWDGSDWIKTF
TRGV9	few	TRGJ1/TRGJ2	12	TGTGCCTTGTGGGAGGTCCCCCGTACGAAGCTCTTT	CALWEVPRTKLF
TRGV3	.	TRGJP1	15	TGTGCCACCTGGGAGAAGAATACCACTGGTTGGTTCAAGATATTT	CATWEKNTTGWFKIF
TRGV4	.	TRGJ1/TRGJ2	15	TGTGCCACCAGGCCACTCTCGCAGGGTTATTATAAGAAACTCTTT	CATRPLSQGYYKKLF
TRGV8	few	TRGJ1/TRGJ2	12	TGTGCCACCTGGTACTGTTATTATAAGAAACTCTTT	CATWYCYYKKLF
TRGV2	.	TRGJ1/TRGJ2	12	TGTGCCACCTGGGACGGGCCTCGTAAGAAACTCTTT	CATWDGPRKKLF
TRGV2	few	TRGJ1/TRGJ2	14	TGTGCCACCTGGGACGGGCCCCCCCCGGATAAGAAACTCTTT	CATWDGPPPDKKLF
TRGV8	few	TRGJP2	14	TGTGCCACCTGGGATATCAAAAGTGATTGGATCAAGACGTTT	CATWDIKSDWIKTF
TRGV4	.	TRGJ1/TRGJ2	14	TGTGCCACCTGGGATGGGCGTTCGATTTATAAGAAACTCTTT	CATWDGRSIYKKLF
TRGV3	.	TRGJ1/TRGJ2	11	TGTGCCACAAACGTCGCTTATAAGAAACTCTTT	CATNVAYKKLF
TRGV4	few	TRGJ1/TRGJ2	12	TGTGCCACCTGGGACTTCCCCTATAACAAACTCTTT	CATWDFPYNKLF
TRGV9	.	TRGJ1/TRGJ2	11	TGTGCCTTGTGGGAGGTGCGTAGAAAACTCTTT	CALWEVRRKLF
TRGV4	few	TRGJP2	13	TGTGCCACCTGGGCCCATAGTGATTGGATCAAGACGTTT	CATWAHSDWIKTF
TRGV3	.	TRGJ1/TRGJ2	15	TGTGCCACCTGGGACAGATTCTCCTATTATTATAAGAAACTCTTT	CATWDRFSYYYKKLF
TRGV8	.	TRGJ1/TRGJ2	15	TGTGCCACCTGGGATAGGCCGGAATTGGGTTATAAGAAACTCTTT	CATWDRPELGYKKLF
TRGV2	few	TRGJ1/TRGJ2	13	TGTGCCACCTGGGACGGGCGACCCTATAAGAAACTCTTT	CATWDGRPYKKLF
TRGV9	once	TRGJ1/TRGJ2	14	TGTGCCTTGTGGGAGGTGCAGGAAGAGTATAAGAAACTCTTT	CALWEVQEEYKKLF
TRGV4	.	TRGJ1/TRGJ2	14	TGTGCCACCTGGGATGGATACGATTATTATAAGAAACTCTTT	CATWDGYDYYKKLF
TRGV9	.	TRGJ1/TRGJ2	15	TGTGCCTTGTGGGAGGTGCCATCTACGTGTTATAAGAAACTCTTT	CALWEVPSTCYKKLF
TRGV9	.	TRGJP2	16	TGCGCCTTGTGGGAGGTAGGGGGGGGGATGAATTGGATCAAGACGTTT	CALWEVGGGMNWIKTF
TRGV2	.	TRGJ1/TRGJ2	12	TGTGCCACCTGGGACGTCCATTATAAGAAACTCTTT	CATWDVHYKKLF
TRGV3	.	TRGJ1/TRGJ2	12	TGTGCCACCTGGCGCTCAGTGTATAAGAAACTCTTT	CATWRSVYKKLF
TRGV4	few	TRGJ1/TRGJ2	13	TGTGCCACCTGGGATGGTCAATATTATAAGAAACTCTTT	CATWDGQYYKKLF
TRGV2	.	TRGJ1/TRGJ2	13	TGTGCCACCTGGGACGGGGTAGCTTTGGAGAAACTCTTT	CATWDGVALEKLF
TRGV4	.	TRGJ1/TRGJ2	15	TGTGCCACCTGGGATGGGCGACCTGGACGTTATAAGAAACTCTTT	CATWDGRPGRYKKLF
TRGV2	.	TRGJ1/TRGJ2	13	TGTGCCACCTGGGCCCCTGCTTATTATAAGAAACTCTTT	CATWAPAYYKKLF
TRGV2	.	TRGJ1/TRGJ2	14	TGTGCCACCTGGGACGGGCCCTCTCATTATAAGAAACTCTTT	CATWDGPSHYKKLF
TRGV2	.	TRGJ1/TRGJ2	11	TGTGCCACCTGGGACGTCTCGGAGAAACTCTTT	CATWDVSEKLF